This T cell receptor (beta chain) was sequenced in a study of neoadjuvant anti-PD-1 for oral cavity cancer. Study results and caveats: Each response group had just a few patients in TCR analyses.

Losses at the gene ends were 0 bases for V and 1 base for J; bases not matched to a gene: 3. The CDR3 runs 16 residues. Looked up from germline, CDR1 is SEHNR and CDR2 is FQNEAQ (reference sequence). With respect to this clone: Its cognate antigen is unknown.

Using immunoSEQ multiplex PCR, the repertoire was profiled, and TCRdb retains in-frame clones only, with some absent. Of 7,500 to 10,000 clones listed, roughly three fifths are singletons. Specified time point: after neoadjuvant nivolumab, at surgical resection. No culture or expansion preceded analysis of these blood cells. The receptor comes from a person aged 35-79 years with oral cavity squamous cell carcinoma. The specimen comprised PBMCs, sampled after nivolumab (anti-PD-1) treatment. J is TRBJ1-2 and V is TRBV7-9; TRBD1 matches 9 bases. CDR3 in amino acids: CASSLATGGFNYGYTF. CDR3 DNA: TGTGCCAGCAGCTTAGCCACAGGGGGCTTTAACTATGGCTACACCTTC.